Detailed here is one T cell receptor (beta chain). The sample holds one count of this clone. No cognate antigen has been identified for it. Per-nucleotide qualities are absent, and no much larger clonotype sits a single base away. These data belong to a study of cutaneous CD30+ T cell lymphoproliferative disorder and hepatitis E (dated by TCRdb to the late 2010s). Libraries were prepared through the immunoSEQ multiplex PCR assay. The immuneACCESS repertoire file appears here via TCRdb, limited to in-frame rearrangements. These files lack a portion of the clones; in checked studies, under half of the deficit traces to unresolved V genes, and the cause of the others is not known. This sample gives more than 6,500 clones in total; about three quarters of them show up just once. More than 0.9% of the sample is held by the ten biggest clonotypes. For CDR1 and CDR2, the germline V gene lists MDHEN and SYDVKM. The CDR3 runs 14 residues from the cysteine to the phenylalanine. CDR3 DNA only is kept here, 42 bases in frame from base 1.

The sequence was obtained from a human donor with a cutaneous T cell lymphoproliferative disorder associated with hepatitis E virus. What was sequenced was blood. The rearranged chain carries TRBV28 and TRBJ1-2, with 7 bases matching TRBD1. The DNA is as follows: TGTCTTACCGGCAGGGGGGCTACTAACTATGGCTACACCTTC. It is translated as CLTGRGATNYGYTF.